These 21 T cell receptor beta chains originate from one sample sequenced in a study of cytomegalovirus exposure and HLA in healthy donors. The primer mix had 60 Vbeta and 13 Jbeta primers. Clones were read by immunoSEQ multiplex PCR, and TCRdb kept only the in-frame ones, dropping some. The sample consists of under 130,000 clones, 65% to 80% of them appearing once. The sequenced sample consisted of PBMCs. These receptors were obtained from a young woman in good health and CMV-seropositive.

The chain is built from TRBV5-1 and TRBJ1-3; no definite D call. This CDR3 is built from 13 residues. V dropped 5 bases and J dropped 2 bases, with 8 bases sitting between them. The V gene's germline CDR1 is SGHRS and CDR2 YFSETQ. The DNA for the CDR3 is TGCGCCAGCAGAGCCGCGGCTGGAAACACCATATATTTT. It yields the protein CASRAAAGNTIYF. The entire variable domain, with the rest obtained from reference TRBV5-1 and TRBJ1-3, is as follows: KAGVTQTPRYLIKTRGQQVTLSCSPISGHRSVSWYQQTPGQGLQFLFEYFSETQRNKGNFPGRFSGRQFSNSRSEMNVSTLELGDSALYLCASRAAAGNTIYFGEGSWLTVV.

The V call is TRBV6-6, the J call TRBJ2-7, with 8 bases lining up with TRBD1. The CDR3 consists of 14 residues. J lost 4 bases, V lost 6 bases, and 8 bases had no gene match. The germline CDR1 and CDR2 sequences are MNHNY and SVGAGI (reference sequence). CDR3 in amino acids: CASSRQGAVYEQYF. The CDR3 bases are TGTGCCAGCAGCCGGCAGGGGGCTGTATACGAGCAGTACTTC.

The chain couples TRBV5-1 to TRBJ2-7; 9 bases fit TRBD1. The length of the CDR3 is 14 residues. Trimming cost V 4 bases and J 1 base; bases outside gene matches: 3. Germline V CDR1 and CDR2: SGHRS, YFSETQ. CDR3 amino acids: CASSGDRASYEQYF. The CDR3 DNA sequence: TGCGCCAGCAGCGGGGACAGGGCATCCTACGAGCAGTACTTC.

This chain uses TRBV28 with TRBJ2-7; TRBD2 agrees at 10 bases. This CDR3 has 15 residues. V lost 5 bases and J lost 6; bases outside the gene matches: 10. Germline V gene data show CDR1 as MDHEN and CDR2 as SYDVKM. The CDR3 sequence: CASSTQAGGPFEQYF. The DNA for the CDR3 is TGTGCCAGCAGTACCCAAGCGGGAGGGCCCTTCGAGCAGTACTTC.

This rearrangement joins TRBV28 to TRBJ2-4, with 10 nucleotides matching TRBD1. J was trimmed by 0 bases and V by 6 bases; bases with no gene match: 11. This CDR3 is 18 amino acids long. CDR1 MDHEN and CDR2 SYDVKM come from the germline V gene. For the CDR3, the DNA is TGTGCCAGCAGCTGGGGACAGGGGCGGGAGCTAGCCAAAAACATTCAGTACTTC. Encoded protein: CASSWGQGRELAKNIQYF. Looking up the rest from reference TRBV28 and TRBJ2-4 gives the full variable domain: DVKVTQSSRYLVKRTGEKVFLECVQDMDHENMFWYRQDPGLGLRLIYFSYDVKMKEKGDIPEGYSVSREKKERFSLILESASTNQTSMYLCASSWGQGRELAKNIQYFGAGTRLSVL.

The gene calls are TRBV27 and TRBJ2-7; 7 nucleotides line up with TRBD1. Germline V CDR1 and CDR2: MNHEY, SMNVEV (reference sequence). Trimming took 5 bases from V and 12 from J; bases not matched to a gene: 4. This CDR3 region has 10 residues. CDR3 sequence: CASSNRGLYF. CDR3 sequence (DNA): TGTGCCAGCAGTAACAGGGGCTTGTACTTC.

The rearrangement links TRBV4-1 to TRBJ2-1; D remains ambiguous. Germline CDR1 is MGHRA and CDR2 is YSYEKL. V lost 2 bases, J lost 3 bases, and 14 bases lay in between. CDR3 length: 16 residues. The CDR3 reads CASSQSIGGFYNEQFF. The CDR3 nucleotides read TGCGCCAGCAGCCAAAGCATTGGCGGATTCTACAATGAGCAGTTCTTC.

Points on this clone: Its ends do not fully match the called genes, so a read error is possible. The chain carries TRBV7-7 and TRBJ1-3; no definite D call. Germline V CDR1 and CDR2: SSHAT, FNYEAQ (reference sequence). This CDR3 region has 13 residues. The CDR3 sequence is CASSLSEGNTIYF. The CDR3 bases are TGTGCTAGCAGCTTATCTGAGGGAAACACCATATATTTT.

V usage is TRBV28 and J usage is TRBJ1-2, with 8 bases matching TRBD1. Germline V gene sequence: CDR1 MDHEN, CDR2 SYDVKM. V gave up 6 bases and J gave up 7 bases; unmatched junction bases: 7. CDR3 length: 13 amino acids. CDR3 amino acids: CASSQQGVGGYTF. The CDR3, as DNA: TGTGCCAGCAGCCAACAGGGGGTTGGTGGCTACACCTTC.

In its sample, this clone was seen a few times. This chain joins TRBV10-3 and TRBJ2-3; 7 bases agree with TRBD2. Germline loops: CDR1 ENHRY, CDR2 SYGVKD. Trimming cost V 0 bases and J 4 bases; bases outside gene matches: 10. CDR3 length: 17 residues. The CDR3 DNA reads TGTGCCATCAGTGAGTCAAGAGGGGAGGGTAAGGCAGATACGCAGTATTTT. Translating gives CAISESRGEGKADTQYF.

This clone was recorded a few times. In DNA form, the CDR3 reads TGTGCCAGCAGGGTTGGGAGGGATTCACCCCTCCACTTT. Its protein product is CASRVGRDSPLHF. The chain links TRBV2 to TRBJ1-6; D gene uncertain. Between the trimmed V and J ends, which lost 6 bases and 8 bases, there was a span of 11 bases. CDR1 is SNHLY and CDR2 is FYNNEI in the germline V gene. The CDR3 covers 13 residues.

The genes are TRBV27 and TRBJ1-1; 7 bases agree with TRBD1. Germline V lookup: CDR1 MNHEY, CDR2 SMNVEV (reference sequence). The CDR3 totals 17 residues. J was trimmed by 1 base and V by 5 bases; bases with no gene match: 13. CDR3 residues: CASSPNYYRGSNTEAFF. In nucleotides, the CDR3 is TGTGCCAGCAGTCCGAATTACTACAGGGGCTCGAACACTGAAGCTTTCTTT.

This clone is a singleton in its sample. This rearrangement joins TRBV2 to TRBJ2-5, with TRBD1 as a possible D gene (5 bases). CDR1 is SNHLY, CDR2 FYNNEI, per germline. The CDR3 has 12 amino acids. Trimming removed 2 bases at V and 4 bases at J, with 5 bases between. The CDR3 DNA sequence: TGTGCCAGCAGTGAAAGGGGAGAGACCCAGTACTTC. This codes for CASSERGETQYF.

The chain links TRBV7-3 to TRBJ2-1; the match to TRBD2 covers 12 bases. This CDR3 is 15 amino acids long. Germline values: CDR1 SGHTA, CDR2 FQGTGA. J lost 6 bases, V lost 5 bases, and 5 bases had no gene match. As DNA, the CDR3 is TGTGCCAGCAGCCCTAGCGGGGGGGCCCCCAATGAGCAGTTCTTC. Translation gives CASSPSGGAPNEQFF. Filled out from reference TRBV7-3 and TRBJ2-1, the complete variable domain reads GAGVSQTPSNKVTEKGKYVELRCDPISGHTALYWYRQSLGQGPEFLIYFQGTGAADDSGLPNDRFFAVRPEGSVSTLKIQRTERGDSAVYLCASSPSGGAPNEQFFGPGTRLTVL.

This chain joins TRBV6-1 and TRBJ2-1; D is possibly TRBD2 (5 bases). CDR3 length: 12 residues. Trimming shortened V by 6 bases and J by 6 bases, and 9 bases separated the two germline ends. Germline values: CDR1 MNHNS, CDR2 SASEGT. In DNA, the CDR3 is TGTGCCAGCAGACCGGGAAGCAATGAGCAGTTCTTC. Residues: CASRPGSNEQFF.

This clone appeared a few times. This chain links TRBV4-1 with TRBJ2-5; the match to TRBD2 covers 14 bases. CDR1 and CDR2 from the germline V gene are MGHRA and YSYEKL. The CDR3 totals 16 residues. Unmatched junction bases numbered 4, after V lost 5 bases and J lost 2 bases. CDR3 nucleotides: TGCGCCAGCAGCAGACTAGCGGGAGGGGAACAAGAGACCCAGTACTTC. Protein sequence: CASSRLAGGEQETQYF.

The V call is TRBV7-2, the J call TRBJ2-7; 8 nucleotides match TRBD1. CDR1 is SGHTA and CDR2 is FQGNSA in the germline V gene. The CDR3 consists of 14 residues. The J segment lost 4 bases and the V segment lost 6 bases, leaving 8 bases of the junction unmatched. The CDR3 reads CASREGQAFYEQYF. In nucleotides, the CDR3 is TGTGCCAGCAGAGAGGGACAGGCATTTTACGAGCAGTACTTC.

The rearrangement joins TRBV13 to TRBJ2-1, with D perhaps TRBD2 (5 bases). The germline V and J ends were trimmed by 4 bases and 5 bases, with 18 bases remaining between them. The CDR3 is 16 residues long. From germline, CDR1 is PRHDT and CDR2 FYEKMQ (reference sequence). The CDR3 sequence: CASSSEGLPKDNEQFF. CDR3 coding DNA: TGTGCCAGCAGCTCAGAAGGACTGCCGAAGGACAATGAGCAGTTCTTC.

J is TRBJ2-5 and V is TRBV7-3, with TRBD2 identical over 12 bases. J lost 4 bases, V lost 0 bases, and 6 bases had no gene match. Per germline, CDR1 SGHTA and CDR2 FQGTGA. The CDR3 consists of 17 residues. CDR3 sequence reads: CASSLTGLAGGRETQYF. Written as DNA, the CDR3 is TGTGCCAGCAGCTTAACAGGGCTAGCGGGAGGGAGAGAGACCCAGTACTTC. Drawing the rest from reference TRBV7-3 and TRBJ2-5, the complete variable domain is GAGVSQTPSNKVTEKGKYVELRCDPISGHTALYWYRQSLGQGPEFLIYFQGTGAADDSGLPNDRFFAVRPEGSVSTLKIQRTERGDSAVYLCASSLTGLAGGRETQYFGPGTRLLVL.

The gene calls are TRBV10-1 and TRBJ2-7; D gene uncertain. V gave up 6 bases and J gave up 2 bases, with 14 bases separating them. The CDR3 sequence is 14 residues long. The germline CDR1 and CDR2 sequences are WNHNN and SYGVQD (reference sequence). The CDR3 region is CASSPGPSTYEQYF. DNA of the CDR3: TGCGCCAGCAGCCCCGGTCCATCTACCTACGAGCAGTACTTC.

This clone was observed a handful of times. V usage is TRBV4-1 and J usage is TRBJ1-6; 10 nucleotides align to TRBD1. The CDR3 length is 15 residues. Looked up from germline, CDR1 is MGHRA and CDR2 is YSYEKL. Trimming took 8 bases from V and 1 from J; bases not matched to a gene: 2. In DNA form, the CDR3 reads TGCGCCAGCGGGACAGGGGCTTCCTATAATTCACCCCTCCACTTT. Amino acid sequence: CASGTGASYNSPLHF.